This T cell receptor beta chain was captured by sequencing in a study of T cells in tuberculosis. The overall study: Sequenced TCRs come from CD1B-GMM tetramer-binding T cells.

Sequencing used immunoSEQ multiplex PCR; TCRdb keeps in-frame clones, though not all of them. The repertoire includes about 36,000 clones, over 90% of them detected once, and more than 6.5% sits in the top ten. V gave up 0 bases and J gave up 5 bases, with 10 bases separating them. The V gene's germline CDR1 is GTSNPN and CDR2 SVGIG (reference sequence). The CDR3 sequence is 13 residues long. Specimen: PBMCs. The rearrangement joins TRBV30 to TRBJ1-2, with D hard to call. The source is a donor between 10 and 29 years old with latent tuberculosis or without tuberculosis infection. The CDR3: CAWSVILSYGYTF. The CDR3, as DNA: TGTGCCTGGAGTGTAATTTTGTCATATGGCTACACCTTC.